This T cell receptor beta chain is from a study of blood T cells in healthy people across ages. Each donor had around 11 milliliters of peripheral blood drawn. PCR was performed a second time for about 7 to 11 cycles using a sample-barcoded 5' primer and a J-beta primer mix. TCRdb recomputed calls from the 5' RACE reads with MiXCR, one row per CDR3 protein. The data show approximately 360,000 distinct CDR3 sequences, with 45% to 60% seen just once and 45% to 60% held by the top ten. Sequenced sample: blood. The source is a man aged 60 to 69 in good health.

CDR3 residues: CACRQDTDTQYF. CDR3 nucleotides: TGTGCATGCCGGCAGGACACAGATACGCAGTATTTT. The V gene is TRBV6-2 or TRBV6-3, the J gene TRBJ2-3, with D unresolved. The CDR3 runs 12 residues. CDR1 and CDR2 from the germline V gene are MNHEY and SVGEGT.